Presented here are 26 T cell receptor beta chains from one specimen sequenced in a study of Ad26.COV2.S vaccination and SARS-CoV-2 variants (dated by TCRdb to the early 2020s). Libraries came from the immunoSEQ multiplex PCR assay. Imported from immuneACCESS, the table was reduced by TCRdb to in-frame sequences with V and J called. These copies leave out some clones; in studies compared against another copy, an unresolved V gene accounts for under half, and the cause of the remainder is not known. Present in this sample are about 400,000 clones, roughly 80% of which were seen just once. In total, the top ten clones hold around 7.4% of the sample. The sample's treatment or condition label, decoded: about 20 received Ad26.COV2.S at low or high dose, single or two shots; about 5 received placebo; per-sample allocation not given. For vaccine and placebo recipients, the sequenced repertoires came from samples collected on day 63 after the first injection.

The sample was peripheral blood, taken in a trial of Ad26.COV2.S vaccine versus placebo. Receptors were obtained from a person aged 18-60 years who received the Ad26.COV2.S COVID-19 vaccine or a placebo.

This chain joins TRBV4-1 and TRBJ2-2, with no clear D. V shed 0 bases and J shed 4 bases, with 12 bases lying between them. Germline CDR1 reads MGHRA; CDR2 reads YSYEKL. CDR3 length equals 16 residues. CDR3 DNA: TGCGCCAGCAGCCAAGATAGGGCGCGATTCACCGGGGAGCTGTTTTTT. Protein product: CASSQDRARFTGELFF.

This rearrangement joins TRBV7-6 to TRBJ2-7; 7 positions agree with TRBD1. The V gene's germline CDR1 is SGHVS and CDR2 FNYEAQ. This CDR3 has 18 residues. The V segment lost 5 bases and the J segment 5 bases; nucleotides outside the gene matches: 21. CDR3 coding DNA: TGTGCCAGCAGCCATCACTCGAATTCGGACAGGCCGGAGGACGAGCAGTACTTC. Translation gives CASSHHSNSDRPEDEQYF.

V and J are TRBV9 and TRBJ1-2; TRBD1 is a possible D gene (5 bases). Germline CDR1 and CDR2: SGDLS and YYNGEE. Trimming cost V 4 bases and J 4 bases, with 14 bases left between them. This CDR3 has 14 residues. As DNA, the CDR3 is TGTGCCAGCAGCCCCTCGGTGGGGGTCTATGGCTACACCTTC. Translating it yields CASSPSVGVYGYTF.

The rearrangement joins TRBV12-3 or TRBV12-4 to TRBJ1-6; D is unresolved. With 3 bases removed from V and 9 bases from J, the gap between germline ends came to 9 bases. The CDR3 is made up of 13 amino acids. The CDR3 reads CASSFRVGSPLHF. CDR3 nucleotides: TGTGCCAGCAGTTTTCGAGTGGGTTCACCCCTCCACTTT.

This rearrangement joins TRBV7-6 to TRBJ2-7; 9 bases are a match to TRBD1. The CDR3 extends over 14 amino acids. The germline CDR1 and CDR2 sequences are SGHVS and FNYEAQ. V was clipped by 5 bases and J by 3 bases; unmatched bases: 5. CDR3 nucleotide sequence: TGTGCCAGCAGCCCAGGGGACAGGGACTACGAGCAGTACTTC. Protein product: CASSPGDRDYEQYF. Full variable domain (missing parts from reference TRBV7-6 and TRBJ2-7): GAGVSQSPRYKVTKRGQDVALRCDPISGHVSLYWYRQALGQGPEFLTYFNYEAQQDKSGLPNDRFSAERPEGSISTLTIQRTEQRDSAMYRCASSPGDRDYEQYFGPGTRLTVT.

CDR3 amino acids: CSVEEGGYTF. The CDR3 bases are TGCAGCGTTGAAGAAGGGGGCTACACCTTC. The chain has TRBV29-1 and TRBJ1-2; unclear D gene. The CDR3 covers 10 residues. The V gene lost 0 bases and the J gene lost 8 bases, with 4 bases spanning the gap. Looked up from germline, CDR1 is SQVTM and CDR2 is ANQGSEA.

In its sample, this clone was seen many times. The CDR3 reads CASSIWATRNTEAFF. The CDR3 bases are TGTGCCAGTAGTATTTGGGCCACTCGGAACACTGAAGCTTTCTTT. The rearrangement joins TRBV19 to TRBJ1-1; D not certain. The germline V gene has CDR1 LNHDA and CDR2 SQIVND (reference sequence). The CDR3 has 15 residues. Trimming shortened V by 3 bases and J by 1 base, and 12 bases separated the two germline ends.

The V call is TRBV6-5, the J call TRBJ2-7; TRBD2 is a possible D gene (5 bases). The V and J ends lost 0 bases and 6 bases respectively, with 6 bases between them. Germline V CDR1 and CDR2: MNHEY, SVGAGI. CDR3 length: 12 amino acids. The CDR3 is CASSYSAGEQYF. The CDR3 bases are TGTGCCAGCAGTTACTCGGCGGGCGAGCAGTACTTC.

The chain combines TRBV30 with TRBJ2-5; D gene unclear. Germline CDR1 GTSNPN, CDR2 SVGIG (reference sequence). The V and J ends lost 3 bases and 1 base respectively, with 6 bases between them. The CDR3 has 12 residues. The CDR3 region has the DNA TGTGCCTGGAGCGGCCGCCAAGAGACCCAGTACTTC. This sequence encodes CAWSGRQETQYF. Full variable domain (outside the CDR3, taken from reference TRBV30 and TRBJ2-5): SQTIHQWPATLVQPVGSPLSLECTVEGTSNPNLYWYRQAAGRGLQLLFYSVGIGQISSEVPQNLSASRPQDRQFILSSKKLLLSDSGFYLCAWSGRQETQYFGPGTRLLVL.

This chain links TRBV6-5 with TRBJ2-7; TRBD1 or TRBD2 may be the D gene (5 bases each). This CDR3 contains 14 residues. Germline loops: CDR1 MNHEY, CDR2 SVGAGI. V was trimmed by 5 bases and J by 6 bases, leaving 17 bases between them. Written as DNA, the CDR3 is TGTGCCAGCAGTCGGGGCGGTGGATTCTTCGAGCAGTACTTC. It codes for CASSRGGGFFEQYF.

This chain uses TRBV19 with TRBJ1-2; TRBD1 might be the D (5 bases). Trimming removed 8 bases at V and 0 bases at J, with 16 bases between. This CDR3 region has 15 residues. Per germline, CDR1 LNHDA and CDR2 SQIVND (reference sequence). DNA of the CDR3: TGTGCCAGTGATTCGGAGGGGTCGGCTAACTATGGCTACACCTTC. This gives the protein CASDSEGSANYGYTF.

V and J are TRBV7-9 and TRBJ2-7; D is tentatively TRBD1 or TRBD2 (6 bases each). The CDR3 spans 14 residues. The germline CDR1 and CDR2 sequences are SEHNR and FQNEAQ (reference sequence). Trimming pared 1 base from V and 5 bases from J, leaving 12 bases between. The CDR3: CASSLGRDIHEQYF. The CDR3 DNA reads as TGTGCCAGCAGCTTAGGGCGGGACATCCACGAGCAGTACTTC.

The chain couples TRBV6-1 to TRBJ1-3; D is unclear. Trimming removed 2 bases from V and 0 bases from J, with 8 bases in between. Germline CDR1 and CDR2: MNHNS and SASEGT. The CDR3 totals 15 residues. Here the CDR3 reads CASSENPRSGNTIYF. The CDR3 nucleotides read TGTGCCAGCAGTGAAAATCCCCGCTCTGGAAACACCATATATTTT.

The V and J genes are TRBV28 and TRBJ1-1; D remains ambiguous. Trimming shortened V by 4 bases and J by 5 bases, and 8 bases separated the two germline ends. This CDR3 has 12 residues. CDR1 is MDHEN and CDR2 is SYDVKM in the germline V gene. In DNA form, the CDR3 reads TGTGCCAGCAGTTCTGGGGTAACTGAAGCTTTCTTT. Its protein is CASSSGVTEAFF.

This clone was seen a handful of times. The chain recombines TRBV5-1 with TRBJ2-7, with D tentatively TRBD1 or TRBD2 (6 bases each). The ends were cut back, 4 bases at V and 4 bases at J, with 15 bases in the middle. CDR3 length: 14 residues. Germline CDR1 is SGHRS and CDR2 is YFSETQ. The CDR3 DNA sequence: TGCGCCAGCAGCCTAGTCGGGGGCGAGTACGAGCAGTACTTC. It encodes CASSLVGGEYEQYF.

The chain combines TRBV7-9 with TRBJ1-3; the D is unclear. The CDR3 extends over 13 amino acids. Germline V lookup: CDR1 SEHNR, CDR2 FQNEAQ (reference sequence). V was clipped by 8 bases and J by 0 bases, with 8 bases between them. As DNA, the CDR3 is TGTGCCAGCCGAGGCAGCTCTGGAAACACCATATATTTT. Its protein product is CASRGSSGNTIYF.

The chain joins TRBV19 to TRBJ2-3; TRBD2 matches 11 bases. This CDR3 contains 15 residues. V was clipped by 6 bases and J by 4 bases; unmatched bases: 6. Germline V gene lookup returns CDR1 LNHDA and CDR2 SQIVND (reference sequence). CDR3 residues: CASRNSGGAADTQYF. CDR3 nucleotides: TGTGCCAGTAGGAATAGCGGGGGGGCAGCAGATACGCAGTATTTT.

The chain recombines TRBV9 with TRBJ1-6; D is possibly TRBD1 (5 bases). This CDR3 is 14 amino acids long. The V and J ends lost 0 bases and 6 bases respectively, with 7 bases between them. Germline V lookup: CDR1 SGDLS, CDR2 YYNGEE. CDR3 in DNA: TGTGCCAGCAGCGTAGGACAGATTAATTCACCCCTCCACTTT. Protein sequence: CASSVGQINSPLHF.

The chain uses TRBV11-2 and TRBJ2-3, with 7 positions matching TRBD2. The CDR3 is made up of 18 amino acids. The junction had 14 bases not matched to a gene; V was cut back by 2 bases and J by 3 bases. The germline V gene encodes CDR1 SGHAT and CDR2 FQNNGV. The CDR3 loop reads CASSLTIQGGSITDTQYF. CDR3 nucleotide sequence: TGTGCCAGCAGCTTAACTATCCAGGGCGGGAGTATAACAGATACGCAGTATTTT.

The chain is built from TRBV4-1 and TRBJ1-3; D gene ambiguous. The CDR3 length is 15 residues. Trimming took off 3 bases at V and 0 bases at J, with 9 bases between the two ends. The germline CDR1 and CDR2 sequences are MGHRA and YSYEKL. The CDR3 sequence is CASSQVINSGNTIYF. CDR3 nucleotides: TGCGCCAGCAGCCAGGTGATAAACTCTGGAAACACCATATATTTT.

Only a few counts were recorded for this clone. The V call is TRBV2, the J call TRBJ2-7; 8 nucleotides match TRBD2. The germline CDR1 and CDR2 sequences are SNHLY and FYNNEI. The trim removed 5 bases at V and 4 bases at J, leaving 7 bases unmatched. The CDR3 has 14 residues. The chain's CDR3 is CASSSDPSGYEQYF. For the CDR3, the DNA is TGTGCCAGCAGTTCGGACCCTAGCGGGTACGAGCAGTACTTC.

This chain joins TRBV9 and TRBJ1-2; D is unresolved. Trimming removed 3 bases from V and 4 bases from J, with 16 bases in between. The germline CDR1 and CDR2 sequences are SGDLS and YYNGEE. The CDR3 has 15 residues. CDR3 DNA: TGTGCCAGCAGCGGTCAAACTAGGCTGGCCTATGGCTACACCTTC. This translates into CASSGQTRLAYGYTF.

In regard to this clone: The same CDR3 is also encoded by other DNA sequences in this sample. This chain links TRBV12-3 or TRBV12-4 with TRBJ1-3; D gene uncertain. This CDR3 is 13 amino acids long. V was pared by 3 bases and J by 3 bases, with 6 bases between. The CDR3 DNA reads TGTGCCAGCAGTTTCAGTGGTGGAAACACCATATATTTT. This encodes CASSFSGGNTIYF.

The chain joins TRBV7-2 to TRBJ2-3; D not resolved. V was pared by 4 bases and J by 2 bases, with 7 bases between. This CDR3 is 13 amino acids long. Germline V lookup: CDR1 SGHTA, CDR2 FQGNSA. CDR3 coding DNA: TGTGCCAGCAGCTACGACCACACAGATACGCAGTATTTT. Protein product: CASSYDHTDTQYF.

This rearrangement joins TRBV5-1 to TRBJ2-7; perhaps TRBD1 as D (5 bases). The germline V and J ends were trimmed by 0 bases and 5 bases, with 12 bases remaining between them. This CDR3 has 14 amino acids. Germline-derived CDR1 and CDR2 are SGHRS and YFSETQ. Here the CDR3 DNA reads TGCGCCAGCAGCTTGGCAGGGTACTACAACGAGCAGTACTTC. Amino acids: CASSLAGYYNEQYF.

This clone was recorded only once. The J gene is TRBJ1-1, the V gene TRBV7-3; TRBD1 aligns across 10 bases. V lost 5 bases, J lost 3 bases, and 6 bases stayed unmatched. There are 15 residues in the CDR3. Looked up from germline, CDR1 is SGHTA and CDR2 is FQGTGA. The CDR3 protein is CASSIGQGGYTEAFF. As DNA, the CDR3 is TGTGCCAGCAGCATCGGACAGGGGGGATACACTGAAGCTTTCTTT.